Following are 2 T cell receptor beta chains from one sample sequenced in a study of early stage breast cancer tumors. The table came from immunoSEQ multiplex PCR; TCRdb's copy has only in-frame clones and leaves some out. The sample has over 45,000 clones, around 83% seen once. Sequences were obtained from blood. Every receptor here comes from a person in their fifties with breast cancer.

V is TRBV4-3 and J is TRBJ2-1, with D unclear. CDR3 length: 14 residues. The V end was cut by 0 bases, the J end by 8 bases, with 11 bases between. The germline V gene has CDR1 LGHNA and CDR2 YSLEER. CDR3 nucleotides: TGCGCCAGCAGCCAAGATCGTAGTAGTCATGAGCAGTTCTTC. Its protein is CASSQDRSSHEQFF.

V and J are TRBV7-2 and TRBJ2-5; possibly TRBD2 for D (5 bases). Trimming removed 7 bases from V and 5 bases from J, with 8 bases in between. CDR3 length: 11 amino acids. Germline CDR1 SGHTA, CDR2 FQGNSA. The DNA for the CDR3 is TGTGCCAGCACCCAGCGGGAGACCCAGTACTTC. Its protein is CASTQRETQYF.